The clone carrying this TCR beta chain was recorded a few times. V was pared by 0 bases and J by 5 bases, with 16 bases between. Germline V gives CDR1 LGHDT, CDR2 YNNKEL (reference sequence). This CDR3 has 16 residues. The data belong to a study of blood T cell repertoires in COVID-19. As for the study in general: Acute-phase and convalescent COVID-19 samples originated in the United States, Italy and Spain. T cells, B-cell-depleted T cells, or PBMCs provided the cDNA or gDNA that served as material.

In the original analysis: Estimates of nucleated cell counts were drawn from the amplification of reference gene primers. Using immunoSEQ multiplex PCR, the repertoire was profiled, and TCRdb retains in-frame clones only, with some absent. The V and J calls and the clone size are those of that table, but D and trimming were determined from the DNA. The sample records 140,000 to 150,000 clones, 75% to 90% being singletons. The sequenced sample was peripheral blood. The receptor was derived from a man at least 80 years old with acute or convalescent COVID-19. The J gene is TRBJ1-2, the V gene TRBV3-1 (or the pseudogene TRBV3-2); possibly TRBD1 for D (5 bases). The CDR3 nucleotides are TGTGCCAGCAGCCAAGACTTTTATGGGGCTGGGTATGGCTACACCTTC. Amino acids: CASSQDFYGAGYGYTF.